One T cell receptor beta chain is described in this entry. Its antigen remains undetermined. The DNA is omitted, as the CDR3 cannot be located on it reliably, and the CDR3 follows TCRdb's listing. The source of the sample is a study of CD8+CD57+ T cells in acquired aplastic anemia (dated 2018 in TCRdb). Describing the broader study: Extracted DNA from sorted CD4+ and CD8+ cells averaged approximately 3 ug, ranging from roughly 0.17 to 27.4 ug. A CD8+CD57+ expansion meant a frequency higher than the mean frequency seen in healthy subjects.

Broader findings and caveats from the paper: CD8+ Simpson's diversity did not differ significantly between patients and healthy controls (P=0.060). Roughly 30 CD8+ CDR3 sequences were shared between patients and controls but appeared highly expressed in patients and within their immunodominant clones.

Patients chosen for sequencing had shown expansion of CD8+CD57+ cells by flow cytometry. Severe acquired aplastic anemia was diagnosed in all patients according to International Study of Aplastic Anemia and Agranulocytosis and Camitta criteria. No therapy had been received by the patients at the time of blood sampling. In the study, sorted CD4+ and CD8+ blood T cells from patients with severe aplastic anemia and from healthy subjects underwent deep sequencing of TCR repertoires. Patients were enrolled under clinicaltrials.gov protocols 00001620, 01623167, 00001397, 00071045, 00081523 and 00961064 in the USA. Ficoll-Paque density gradient centrifugation was used to isolate peripheral blood mononuclear cells. Before DNA extraction, CD4+ and CD8+ T cells were sorted by FACS or by magnetic beads. Genomic DNA served as template for TCR beta VDJ combination and CDR3 sequence profiling. TCR repertoire sequencing was run on an Illumina HiSeq 2000. The authors' analysis ran thus. TRBV/TRBJ rearrangement plots, CDR3 size and DJ length profiles, and Simpson's diversity index were used to evaluate the repertoires. Whichever DNA sequence was most abundant in the deep sequencing data was defined as the immunodominant clone. CDR3 amino acid sequences were screened for sharing across subjects and compared with published repertoires and the VDJdb database. TCRdb reran the public reads through fastp at Q25 and MiXCR, keeping productive beta chains. Rows matching on CDR3 protein sequence are summarized as one entry with the most common DNA and genes. These V and J calls originate from TCRdb's pipeline instead of the authors' own analysis. The sample table contains 200,000 to 300,000 distinct CDR3 sequences; only one count was recorded for less than 85% of them. The ten largest clones represent about 41% of the sample.

Sequencing was done on a sample of sorted CD4+, CD8+, or CD8+CD57+ T cells (not recorded which) from PBMCs. This receptor was identified in a human donor with aplastic anemia.

The CDR3 region has the sequence CASSFAGGAGTQEF. This chain joins TRBV7-9 to TRBJ2-3; the table's D call of TRBD1 was not tested on the DNA. The germline V gene (reference sequence) provides CDR1 SEHNR and CDR2 FQNEAQ. Reading from cysteine to phenylalanine, the CDR3 counts 14 amino acids.